This is a list of T cell receptor beta chains from one sample in a study of cytomegalovirus exposure and HLA in healthy donors. Sequencing was performed with immunoSEQ multiplex PCR; in TCRdb, only in-frame clones are kept and a portion is missing. Of roughly 140,000 clones listed, roughly nine tenths were seen once; the top ten hold around 3.4%. Input material: PBMCs. These receptors were collected from a woman between 18 and 29 years old in good health and CMV-seropositive. The CDR3 runs from the conserved cysteine through the conserved F or W. The D gene is left open where the match is weak. Size tells how often a clone was seen (once, few, many) or the class of an expanded clone, and some rows leave it out.

abundance: few; j_gene: TRBJ2-2; d_gene: NA; v_gene: TRBV2; len: 14; CDR3nt: TGTGCCAGCAGGAGACTAGTCCCACCCGGGGAGCTGTTTTTT; CDR3aa: CASRRLVPPGELFF
abundance: NA; j_gene: TRBJ1-2; d_gene: NA; v_gene: TRBV27; len: 14; CDR3nt: TGTGCCAGCAGTTTCACAGACCCTAACTATGGCTACACCTTC; CDR3aa: CASSFTDPNYGYTF
abundance: few; j_gene: TRBJ2-2; d_gene: NA; v_gene: TRBV2; len: 15; CDR3nt: TGTGCCAGCAGTCGTCAGCGTTCGAACACCGGGGAGCTGTTTTTT; CDR3aa: CASSRQRSNTGELFF
abundance: NA; j_gene: TRBJ2-3; d_gene: TRBD2; v_gene: TRBV7-9; len: 18; CDR3nt: TGTGCCAGCAGCTTAATGCTCGGCGGGAGGGCCGGCACAGATACGCAGTATTTT; CDR3aa: CASSLMLGGRAGTDTQYF
abundance: NA; j_gene: TRBJ1-2; d_gene: NA; v_gene: TRBV7-9; len: 13; CDR3nt: TGTGCCAGCAGCTTAAGGAGTTCGTATGGCTACACCTTC; CDR3aa: CASSLRSSYGYTF
abundance: once; j_gene: TRBJ2-3; d_gene: TRBD2; v_gene: TRBV9; len: 17; CDR3nt: TGTGCCAGCAGCTCCCGGACTAGCGGGAGGGCCCCAGATACGCAGTATTTT; CDR3aa: CASSSRTSGRAPDTQYF
abundance: NA; j_gene: TRBJ1-4; d_gene: TRBD1; v_gene: TRBV7-9; len: 15; CDR3nt: TGTGCCAGCAGCTTGGACAGGGGGACTAATGAAAAACTGTTTTTT; CDR3aa: CASSLDRGTNEKLFF
abundance: NA; j_gene: TRBJ1-1; d_gene: TRBD1; v_gene: TRBV18; len: 14; CDR3nt: TGTGCCAGCTCACCAGGGACAGGGAACACTGAAGCTTTCTTT; CDR3aa: CASSPGTGNTEAFF
abundance: NA; j_gene: TRBJ2-1; d_gene: TRBD2; v_gene: TRBV5-4; len: 17; CDR3nt: TGTGCCAGCAGTTCGGGACTAGCGGGAGGAAACTACAATGAGCAGTTCTTC; CDR3aa: CASSSGLAGGNYNEQFF
abundance: NA; j_gene: TRBJ1-3; d_gene: NA; v_gene: TRBV13; len: 17; CDR3nt: TGTGCCAGCAGCTTAGATCGGGGGAGGGTTGCTGGAAACACCATATATTTT; CDR3aa: CASSLDRGRVAGNTIYF
abundance: NA; j_gene: TRBJ2-2; d_gene: TRBD1; v_gene: TRBV10-3; len: 14; CDR3nt: TGTGCCATCAGTGAGACAGGGGTGACCGGGGAGCTGTTTTTT; CDR3aa: CAISETGVTGELFF